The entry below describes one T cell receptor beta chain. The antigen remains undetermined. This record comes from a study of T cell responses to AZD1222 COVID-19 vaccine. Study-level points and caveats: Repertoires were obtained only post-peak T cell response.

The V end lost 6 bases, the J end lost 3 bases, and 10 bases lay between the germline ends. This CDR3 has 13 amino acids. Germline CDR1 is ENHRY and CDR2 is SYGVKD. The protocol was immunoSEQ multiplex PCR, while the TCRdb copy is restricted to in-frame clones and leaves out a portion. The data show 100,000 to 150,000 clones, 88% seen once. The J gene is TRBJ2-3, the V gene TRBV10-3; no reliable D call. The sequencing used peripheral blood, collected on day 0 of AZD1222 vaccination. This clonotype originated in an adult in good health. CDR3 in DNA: TGTGCCATCAGACCGCTCGGGACAGATACGCAGTATTTT. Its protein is CAIRPLGTDTQYF.